These 30 T cell receptor beta chains came from one sample sequenced in a study of blood T cell repertoires in COVID-19. Repertoires were generated with immunoSEQ multiplex PCR, while TCRdb's copy carries only in-frame clones and drops some. The sample includes 150,000 to 200,000 clones, 75% to 85% of them seen just once. The sample taken for sequencing was PBMCs or T cells enriched from blood (not recorded which). The origin of the receptors is a man aged 35 to 55 who had recovered from COVID-19.

The rearrangement links TRBV3-1 (or the pseudogene TRBV3-2) to TRBJ2-5; 14 bases agree with TRBD2. Trimming cost V 3 bases and J 4 bases; bases outside gene matches: 13. CDR1 is LGHDT and CDR2 is YNNKEL in the germline V gene (reference sequence). The CDR3 contains 19 residues. CDR3 coding DNA: TGTGCCAGCAGCCACCCCATCGGACTAGCGGGGGGAATAGGAGAGACCCAGTACTTC. Translation gives CASSHPIGLAGGIGETQYF.

This clone has more than one count but fewer than ten. Written as DNA, the CDR3 is TGTGCCAGCTCACAAAACAGGGGATCACCCCTCCACTTT. It is translated as CASSQNRGSPLHF. The chain uses TRBV18 and TRBJ1-6, with TRBD1 matching over 7 bases. The length of the CDR3 is 13 residues. Germline CDR1 is KGHSH and CDR2 is LQKENI. J was trimmed by 10 bases and V by 4 bases; bases with no gene match: 4.

The chain is built from TRBV21-1 and TRBJ1-1. TRBV21-1 is a recognized pseudogene. This CDR3 region has 16 residues. CDR3 sequence reads: CASSKRRRTGDTEAFF. The CDR3 nucleotides read TGTGCCAGCAGCAAAAGAAGAAGGACGGGGGACACTGAAGCTTTCTTT.

This chain links TRBV27 with TRBJ2-3; TRBD2 agrees at 9 bases. Germline V gene lookup returns CDR1 MNHEY and CDR2 SMNVEV (reference sequence). J was trimmed by 1 base and V by 4 bases; bases with no gene match: 3. The CDR3 spans 15 residues. The CDR3 is CASSSWTSGTDTQYF. CDR3 nucleotide sequence: TGTGCCAGCAGTTCCTGGACTAGCGGCACAGATACGCAGTATTTT.

The V gene is TRBV6-5, the J gene TRBJ2-6; D gene ambiguous. The CDR3 extends over 12 amino acids. Germline loops: CDR1 MNHEY, CDR2 SVGAGI. The V end was cut by 8 bases, the J end by 0 bases, with 2 bases between. CDR3 sequence: CASHSGANVLTF. CDR3 bases: TGTGCCAGCCACTCTGGGGCCAACGTCCTGACTTTC.

The chain uses TRBV9 and TRBJ2-5, with 10 positions matching TRBD2. Trimming at V came to 3 bases and at J to 1 base, leaving 9 bases not matched to a gene. From germline, CDR1 is SGDLS and CDR2 YYNGEE. The CDR3 covers 17 residues. The CDR3 reads CASSEGRSGGGQETQYF. In DNA, the CDR3 is TGTGCCAGCAGCGAGGGTCGGAGCGGGGGGGGCCAAGAGACCCAGTACTTC.

J is TRBJ2-5 and V is TRBV5-1; 8 positions match TRBD2. Looked up from germline, CDR1 is SGHRS and CDR2 is YFSETQ. The CDR3 contains 16 residues. V dropped 0 bases and J dropped 1; count of bases not matched to a gene: 5. CDR3 protein: CASSLALLAAQETQYF. CDR3 coding DNA: TGCGCCAGCAGCTTGGCACTACTAGCGGCCCAAGAGACCCAGTACTTC.

The chain joins TRBV7-3 to TRBJ1-1; D gene ambiguous. In germline, CDR1 is SGHTA, CDR2 FQGTGA. The V and J ends lost 2 bases and 1 base respectively, with 8 bases between them. The CDR3 loop spans 14 amino acids. The CDR3 DNA is TGTGCCAGCAGCTTACGCGGAAAGAACACTGAAGCTTTCTTT. Its translation: CASSLRGKNTEAFF.

The chain uses TRBV24-1 and TRBJ1-2; weak D call: TRBD1 (5 bases). CDR3 length equals 14 residues. Germline assignment: CDR1 KGHDR and CDR2 SFDVKD. The ends were cut back, 2 bases at V and 4 bases at J, with 10 bases in the middle. The CDR3 spells CATSDSWQGYGYTF. The CDR3 coding sequence is TGTGCCACCAGTGATTCTTGGCAGGGCTATGGCTACACCTTC.

The chain is built from TRBV5-1 and TRBJ1-1; no clear D. V was shortened by 2 bases and J by 3 bases, with 8 bases between the two germline ends. The germline gives CDR1 SGHRS, CDR2 YFSETQ. The CDR3 is 13 residues long. The CDR3 region is CASSFSWDTEAFF. The CDR3 DNA reads as TGCGCCAGCAGCTTTAGCTGGGACACTGAAGCTTTCTTT.

V and J are TRBV11-2 and TRBJ2-5; 7 bases match TRBD1. This CDR3 is 15 amino acids long. The trim removed 7 bases at V and 1 base at J, leaving 9 bases unmatched. Per the germline V gene, CDR1 is SGHAT and CDR2 is FQNNGV. CDR3 residues: CASIGTAAFQETQYF. The DNA for the CDR3 is TGTGCCAGCATCGGGACAGCGGCATTCCAAGAGACCCAGTACTTC.

This sequence joins TRBV5-1 and TRBJ1-1; maybe TRBD1 (5 bases). The CDR3 is made up of 12 amino acids. Trimming stripped 5 bases from V and 5 bases from J, with 10 bases between. From germline, CDR1 is SGHRS and CDR2 YFSETQ. CDR3 protein: CASSSGLTEAFF. For the CDR3, the DNA is TGCGCCAGCAGTTCAGGGTTAACTGAAGCTTTCTTT.

On this clone: In the same sample, other DNA sequences code for this CDR3. V and J are TRBV6-5 and TRBJ1-6; D ambiguous. This CDR3 is 15 amino acids long. V was cut by 2 bases and J by 0 bases, with 5 bases left in between. Germline CDR1 MNHEY, CDR2 SVGAGI. The CDR3 DNA reads TGTGCCAGCAGTTACGGGAGCTCCTATAATTCACCCCTCCACTTT. It specifies CASSYGSSYNSPLHF.

The rearrangement uses TRBV19 and TRBJ1-2, with D hard to call. Trimming pared 2 bases from V and 5 bases from J, leaving 9 bases between. In germline, CDR1 is LNHDA, CDR2 SQIVND (reference sequence). The CDR3 is 13 amino acids. Written as DNA, the CDR3 is TGTGCCAGTAGTATATCATCGGGGTATGGCTACACCTTC. Protein product: CASSISSGYGYTF.

This clone was seen once. V gene TRBV5-6 combines with J gene TRBJ1-4, with 8 bases fitting TRBD1. V shed 4 bases and J 4 bases; nucleotides not matched to a gene: 3. The germline V gene has CDR1 SGHDT and CDR2 YYEEEE. The CDR3 has 14 amino acids. The CDR3 sequence: CASSLQGVNEKLFF. DNA for the CDR3: TGTGCCAGCAGCCTACAGGGGGTTAATGAAAAACTGTTTTTT.

This sequence joins TRBV7-9 and TRBJ2-1, with D possibly matching TRBD2 (6 bases). CDR1 SEHNR and CDR2 FQNEAQ come from the germline V gene (reference sequence). V gave up 5 bases and J gave up 12 bases, with 14 bases separating them. The CDR3 spans 12 residues. CDR3 protein: CASSRGLERQFF. CDR3 nucleotide sequence: TGTGCCAGCAGCCGGGGACTCGAGCGGCAGTTCTTC.

This chain links TRBV7-9 with TRBJ2-7; 7 bases map to TRBD2. The V gene's germline CDR1 is SEHNR and CDR2 FQNEAQ (reference sequence). The CDR3 totals 16 residues. V shed 3 bases and J 2 bases; nucleotides not matched to a gene: 10. The CDR3 coding sequence is TGTGCCAGCAGCTTTCGTCGGGACTACCTCCCCTACGAGCAGTACGTC. Its protein is CASSFRRDYLPYEQYV.

This sequence joins TRBV18 and TRBJ1-2, with 11 bases identical to TRBD1. Germline V gene data show CDR1 as KGHSH and CDR2 as LQKENI. Trimming at V came to 3 bases and at J to 8 bases, leaving 8 bases not matched to a gene. The CDR3 consists of 15 residues. This CDR3 is CASSPRTGGEGGYTF. The CDR3 DNA sequence: TGTGCCAGCTCACCGCGGACAGGGGGCGAGGGAGGCTACACCTTC.

The chain joins TRBV7-2 to TRBJ2-2, with 10 bases that match TRBD1. Trimming cost V 5 bases and J 6 bases; bases outside gene matches: 3. Germline CDR1 and CDR2: SGHTA and FQGNSA. This CDR3 comprises 14 residues. CDR3 bases: TGTGCCAGCAGCCATGACAGGGGGCCCGGGGAGCTGTTTTTT. Its protein product is CASSHDRGPGELFF.

This chain uses TRBV4-1 with TRBJ2-2, with TRBD2 identical over 8 bases. The CDR3 runs 16 residues. The V and J ends lost 0 bases and 4 bases, in that order; junction bases with no gene match: 4. From germline, CDR1 is MGHRA and CDR2 YSYEKL. The CDR3 DNA follows: TGCGCCAGCAGCCAAGAACCGGGGGGGACCACCGGGGAGCTGTTTTTT. It translates to CASSQEPGGTTGELFF.

This clone came up once. This sequence joins TRBV6-5 and TRBJ1-2; TRBD1 is a possible D gene (5 bases). The germline gives CDR1 MNHEY, CDR2 SVGAGI. CDR3 length: 15 amino acids. V was trimmed by 0 bases and J by 2 bases, leaving 10 bases between them. CDR3 DNA sequence: TGTGCCAGCAGTTACTCGGTGACAGCCAACTATGGCTACACCTTC. Amino acids: CASSYSVTANYGYTF.

This clone was seen only a few times. The rearrangement uses TRBV10-2 and TRBJ1-4; TRBD1 is a possible D gene (5 bases). Germline CDR1 and CDR2: WSHSY and SAAADI. Trimming cost V 3 bases and J 8 bases, with 13 bases left between them. This CDR3 has 14 amino acids. CDR3: CASSDGQGYEKLFF. The CDR3 DNA reads TGCGCCAGCAGTGATGGGCAGGGTTACGAAAAACTGTTTTTT.

In this sample, this clone turned up once. This sequence joins TRBV6-5 and TRBJ1-2, with TRBD1 as a possible D gene (6 bases). This CDR3 is 13 amino acids long. V lost 0 bases and J 6 bases, leaving 8 bases between the germline ends. Germline CDR1 is MNHEY and CDR2 is SVGAGI. In nucleotides, the CDR3 is TGTGCCAGCAGTTACTCGAAGGGGGATGGCTACACCTTC. Translation: CASSYSKGDGYTF.

This rearrangement joins TRBV30 to TRBJ1-2; TRBD1 matches 9 bases. This CDR3 spans 15 amino acids. CDR1 is GTSNPN and CDR2 is SVGIG in the germline V gene (reference sequence). Trimming removed 4 bases from V and 5 bases from J; junction bases left unmatched: 11. The CDR3 here is CAWKPGQGFRYGYTF. The CDR3 nucleotides are TGTGCCTGGAAGCCGGGACAGGGCTTTCGGTATGGCTACACCTTC.

In its sample, this clone was seen a few times. The CDR3 region is CASSVRSEQFF. In DNA, the CDR3 is TGCGCCAGCAGCGTTAGGAGCGAGCAGTTCTTC. The J gene is TRBJ2-1, the V gene TRBV5-1; D is ambiguous. There are 11 residues in the CDR3. V was clipped by 4 bases and J by 10 bases, with 9 bases between them. Per germline, CDR1 SGHRS and CDR2 YFSETQ.

This clone was seen a handful of times. This chain links TRBV19 with TRBJ2-6; D is possibly TRBD1 (6 bases). This CDR3 region has 16 residues. Germline V lookup: CDR1 LNHDA, CDR2 SQIVND (reference sequence). The V end was cut by 4 bases, the J end by 1 base, with 11 bases between. The CDR3 DNA reads TGTGCCAGTAGTACCGCAGGGGTTTCTGGGGCCAACGTCCTGACTTTC. Translated: CASSTAGVSGANVLTF.

The CDR3 loop reads CASSLGTGDYGYTF. The DNA for the CDR3 is TGTGCCAGCAGCTTGGGGACAGGGGACTATGGCTACACCTTC. The chain joins TRBV5-6 to TRBJ1-2; 9 bases align to TRBD1. From germline, CDR1 is SGHDT and CDR2 YYEEEE. V trimming: 0 bases; J trimming: 3 bases; junction bases outside the gene matches: 0. The CDR3 is 14 residues long.

This chain joins TRBV15 and TRBJ2-3, with D maybe TRBD2 (5 bases). Per the germline V gene, CDR1 is LNHNV and CDR2 is YYDKDF (reference sequence). The CDR3 covers 12 residues. Trimming pared 0 bases from V and 7 bases from J, leaving 5 bases between. The CDR3 spells CATSRDGNTQYF. The CDR3, as DNA: TGTGCCACCAGCAGAGACGGGAATACGCAGTATTTT.

This clone has just one count. The CDR3 spells CASSEASAGTGGYGYTF. In DNA, the CDR3 is TGTGCCAGCAGTGAGGCCTCGGCCGGGACAGGGGGCTATGGCTACACCTTC. This rearrangement joins TRBV2 to TRBJ1-2, with 11 bases identical to TRBD1. This CDR3 has 17 amino acids. CDR1 SNHLY and CDR2 FYNNEI come from the germline V gene. V lost 3 bases to trimming and J lost 4 bases; unmatched junction nucleotides: 10.

The chain has TRBV19 and TRBJ2-1; 7 positions match TRBD2. The CDR3 is made up of 20 amino acids. CDR1 is LNHDA, CDR2 SQIVND, per germline (reference sequence). Trimming took 9 bases from V and 0 from J; bases not matched to a gene: 23. The CDR3 bases are TGTGCCAGCCGACACCGGACTGGGGGGGGTGCCATCAGCTCCTACAATGAGCAGTTCTTC. It translates to CASRHRTGGGAISSYNEQFF.